The T cell receptor (beta chain) described here comes from a study of T cell repertoires in cytomegalovirus infection. For the study at large: CMV infection and matching HLA type were both indicated by public TCR beta signatures.

Notes on the study in general: Carriers of CMV and the relevant HLA type were discriminated by public TCR beta frequency.

A word on this clonotype: What it recognizes is unknown.

The CDR3 sequence is 19 residues long. V lost 6 bases to trimming and J lost 0 bases; unmatched junction nucleotides: 13. MiXCR was run by TCRdb on the reads, yielding one entry per CDR3 protein. Here the sample spans more than 85,000 distinct CDR3 sequences, around a quarter being singletons. The gene calls are TRBV12-3 or TRBV12-4 and TRBJ2-1, with 11 bases identical to TRBD2. Sample: CD8+ T cells from PBMCs. This TCR was sampled from a human donor in good health (CMV status not recorded). Some clones in this sample may be carry-over from other donors' samples. The CDR3 DNA sequence: TGTGCCAGCAGAACCCCGGGGCTAGCGGGGGGAAGCTCCTACAATGAGCAGTTCTTC. As protein: CASRTPGLAGGSSYNEQFF.